This T cell receptor beta chain is from a study of beta chain features in type 1 diabetes. Study-level information: Patients looked much like healthy donors when it came to age, gender and cell yields. Study conclusions and caveats: PCR might show a preference for shorter templates, equally across patients and controls. Patients with Type 1 diabetes showed moderately but significantly shorter TCRB CDR3s in all four CD4+ subsets. Whether TCRB rearrangement is influenced by HLA type was left unresolved in this analysis.

TCRB transcripts that were expressed got sequenced, as all of the isolated RNA had been reverse transcribed. Sequencing produced, on average, approximately 940,000 reads for the stem cell-like memory T cell samples. TCRdb keeps only in-frame clones here, not all; method: immunoSEQ multiplex PCR. Altogether about 16,000 clones are present, 55% to 75% being singletons, with the ten largest covering 0.79%. This CDR3 comprises 14 residues. CDR1 is SGHTA and CDR2 is FQGNSA in the germline V gene. Trimming shortened V by 1 base and J by 6 bases, and 9 bases separated the two germline ends. This clone was seen only a few times. Its antigen is unidentified.

V gene TRBV7-2 combines with J gene TRBJ2-2; maybe TRBD1 (5 bases). The TCR sequence derives from a man aged 30 to 39 with type 1 diabetes. Material: stem cell memory CD4+ T cells from blood. The CDR3 nucleotides read TGTGCCAGCAGCTTAGGTGCAGGGCCCGGGGAGCTGTTTTTT. Translating gives CASSLGAGPGELFF. The full variable domain, in which reference TRBV7-2 and TRBJ2-2 provide the parts outside the CDR3, is GAGVSQSPSNKVTEKGKDVELRCDPISGHTALYWYRQSLGQGLEFLIYFQGNSAPDKSGLPSDRFSAERTGGSVSTLTIQRTQQEDSAVYLCASSLGAGPGELFFGEGSRLTVL.